The text below deals with one T cell receptor beta chain. These data come from a study of regulatory T cells in long-lasting Graves disease. Germline V CDR1 and CDR2: MNHEY, SMNVEV (reference sequence). This CDR3 has 16 residues. The V segment lost 0 bases and the J segment 3 bases; nucleotides outside the gene matches: 8. Time point meaning: persistent/refractory GD, antithyroid drugs over 5 years with positive TRAb. After RNA was extracted from PBMCs, the TCR library was made from it. HTBI primers from iRepertoire and Arm-PCR of CDR3 regions yielded the TCR beta libraries. TCRdb analysed the multiplex PCR reads with MiXCR anew, one entry per CDR3 protein. The table records some 440,000 distinct CDR3 sequences, about a fifth of them present only once.

This material consisted of peripheral blood mononuclear cells (PBMCs), taken when the disease was refractory, from a patient treated with antithyroid drugs. This clonotype originated in a female donor with Graves disease. The rearrangement uses TRBV27 and TRBJ2-7; 7 bases are shared with TRBD1. CDR3 coding DNA: TGTGCCAGCAGTTTATCGAAAGGGACAGTCTTCTACGAGCAGTACTTC. It encodes CASSLSKGTVFYEQYF.